A single T cell receptor beta chain is shown here with its context. It has no known antigen specificity. No much larger clonotype is one base removed from it; base qualities were not supplied. Stable Graves' hyperthyroidism was defined as no progression to ophthalmopathy during 18 months of follow-up. Hyperthyroidism patients were newly diagnosed, had a disease duration of under 2 months, and were aged 18 to 65 years. The study excluded patients with uncontrolled infections, other autoimmune diseases, pregnancy or lactation. Diagnoses relied on clinical symptoms, serum thyroxine and TRAb, thyroid ultrasound and orbital computed tomography. PBMCs were separated from 10 ml of fresh peripheral blood using Ficoll-Paque density gradient centrifugation. Total RNA was extracted with Trizol reagent, and quality was checked on an Agilent 2100 Bioanalyzer. TCR beta CDR3 regions were amplified from RNA transcripts. The TCR CDR3 was subjected to a first round of RT-PCR using the HTBI primer set and the Qiagen OneStep RT-PCR kit. Libraries were constructed in a second round of multiplex PCR, after which size selection and purification were carried out. Libraries were sequenced paired-end with 100 bp reads on an Illumina HiSeq2000. Turning to the authors' computational methods: SOAPnuke was used to process the raw data, removing reads that contained adapters or uncalled bases, had a mean Phred below 15, or lacked an exact match to the constant primer or identifier. COPE v1.2.5 was used to merge the high-quality paired reads, and each unique nucleotide sequence was defined as a clonotype. Clonotypes were aligned to IMGT TRBV, TRBD and TRBJ reference segments using MiTCR v1.1. Analysis was restricted to V-J combinations with a frequency above 0.0001, which covered approximately 99% of repertoires. A TCS score was defined as the ratio between F50 (clonal expansion) and ExV (chaos), using BLOSUM62-based TCRdist between CDR3 peptides within each V-J. Welch's t-statistics and random forest reduced roughly 500 V-J features to some 14, which were used in a naive Bayes classifier (R e1071). TCRdb itself trimmed the public reads at Q25 with fastp, ran MiXCR and retained productive beta chains. Each entry is one CDR3 protein sequence, shown with its most common DNA and genes. The V and J calls shown here were made by TCRdb, not taken from the authors' results. In all, the sample holds over 150,000 distinct CDR3 sequences, and roughly a sixth of those were seen once. Of the sample, 40% to 65% falls within the top ten clones.

This specimen comes from a study of T cells in Graves' hyperthyroidism and ophthalmopathy (dated by TCRdb to about 2019). For the wider study: Peripheral blood samples were taken at the time of initial diagnosis, prior to any treatment. According to the paper, TCR Vbeta CDR3 sequencing was carried out on about 140 peripheral blood samples, which came from some 41 ophthalmopathy, some 73 hyperthyroidism and approximately 17 progressor patients. After sampling, hyperthyroidism patients received methimazole starting at 30 mg daily, and ophthalmopathy patients received high-dose intravenous methylprednisolone. TCR V-J signatures able to tell the groups apart were searched for in a discovery cohort of 90 to 100 patients, of whom over 40 had Graves' ophthalmopathy and more than 55 had stable Graves' hyperthyroidism. An independent validation cohort of under 20 hyperthyroidism patients and approximately 17 patients who later progressed to ophthalmopathy tested prospective prediction of ophthalmopathy. For training and testing, the 110 or so patients in the discovery cohort were randomly divided in a 7:3 ratio. Thyroid tissue and blood T-cell repertoires from roughly six Graves' hyperthyroidism patients were also compared in the study. The investigation overall reported the following: During validation, the model predicted progression to ophthalmopathy a median of about 6.3 months ahead of onset, with 60% to 71% sensitivity and 72.22% specificity. Most expanded thyroid clonotypes (frequency above 0.001) were also detected in blood, suggesting blood repertoires may reflect thyroid immune responses. In cross-validation, a model built on a 13 V-J signature told ophthalmopathy apart from stable hyperthyroidism with roughly 87% sensitivity and around 81% specificity, and in testing the same model reached 80%/75%. Sample size was not statistically predetermined, and investigators were not blinded to group allocation.

The germline V gene (reference sequence) specifies LNHDA as CDR1 and SQIVND as CDR2. V is trimmed back by 1 base and J by 4 bases, and the junction contains 10 bases that no gene match accounts for. From the cysteine through the phenylalanine, the CDR3 covers 17 amino acids. Just CDR3 DNA is preserved here, 51 bases in frame from base 1. The clonotype originates from a woman aged 50 to 65 with Graves' hyperthyroidism. The sequence joins TRBV19 to TRBJ2-7; the central 10 bases match TRBD1. What was sequenced was blood. CDR3 region: CASSIASPGQGGYEQYF. At the DNA level, the sequence is TGTGCCAGTAGTATAGCTAGTCCCGGACAGGGGGGGTACGAGCAGTACTTC.